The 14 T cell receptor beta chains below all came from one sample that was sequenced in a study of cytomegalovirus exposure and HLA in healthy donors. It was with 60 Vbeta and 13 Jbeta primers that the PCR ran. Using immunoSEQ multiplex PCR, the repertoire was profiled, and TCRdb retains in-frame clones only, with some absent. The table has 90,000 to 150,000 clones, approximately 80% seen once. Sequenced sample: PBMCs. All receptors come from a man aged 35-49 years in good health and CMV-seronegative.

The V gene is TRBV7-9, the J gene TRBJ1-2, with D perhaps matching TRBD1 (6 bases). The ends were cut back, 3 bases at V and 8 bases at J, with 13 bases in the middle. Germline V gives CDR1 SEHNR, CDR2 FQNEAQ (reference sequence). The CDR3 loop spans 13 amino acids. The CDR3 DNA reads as TGTGCCAGCAGCTTTAACAGGGTGATCGGCTACACCTTC. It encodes CASSFNRVIGYTF.

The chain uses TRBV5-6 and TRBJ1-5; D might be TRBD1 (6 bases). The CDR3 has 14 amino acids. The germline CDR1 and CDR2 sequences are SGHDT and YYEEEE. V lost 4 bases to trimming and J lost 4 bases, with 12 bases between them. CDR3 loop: CASSRTATNQPQHF. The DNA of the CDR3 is TGTGCCAGCAGCCGGACAGCGACAAATCAGCCCCAGCATTTT.

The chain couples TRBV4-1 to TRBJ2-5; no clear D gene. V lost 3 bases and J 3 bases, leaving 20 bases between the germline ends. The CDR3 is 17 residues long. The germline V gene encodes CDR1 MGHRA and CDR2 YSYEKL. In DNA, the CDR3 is TGCGCCAGCAGCCACCGGCCCCACAGTCCCACGAAAGAGACCCAGTACTTC. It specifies CASSHRPHSPTKETQYF.

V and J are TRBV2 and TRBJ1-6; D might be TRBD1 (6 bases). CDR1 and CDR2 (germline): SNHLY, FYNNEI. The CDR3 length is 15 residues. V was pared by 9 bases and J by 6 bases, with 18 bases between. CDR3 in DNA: TGTGCCAGTGAAAGGGGGGGGCTGGGTAATTCACCCCTCCACTTT. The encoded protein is CASERGGLGNSPLHF.

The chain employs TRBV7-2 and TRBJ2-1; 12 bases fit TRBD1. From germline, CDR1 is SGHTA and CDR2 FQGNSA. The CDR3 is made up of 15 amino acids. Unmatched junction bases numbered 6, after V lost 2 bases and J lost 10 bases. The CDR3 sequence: CASSLRDRGQREQFF. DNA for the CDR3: TGTGCCAGCAGCTTACGGGACAGGGGGCAGAGGGAGCAGTTCTTC.

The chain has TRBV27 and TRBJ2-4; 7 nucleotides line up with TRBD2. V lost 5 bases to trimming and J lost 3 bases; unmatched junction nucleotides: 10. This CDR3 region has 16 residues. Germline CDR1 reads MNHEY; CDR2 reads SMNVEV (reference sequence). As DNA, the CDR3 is TGTGCCAGCAGTCCCGTTTGGGGCGGGGGCAAAAACATTCAGTACTTC. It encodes CASSPVWGGGKNIQYF.

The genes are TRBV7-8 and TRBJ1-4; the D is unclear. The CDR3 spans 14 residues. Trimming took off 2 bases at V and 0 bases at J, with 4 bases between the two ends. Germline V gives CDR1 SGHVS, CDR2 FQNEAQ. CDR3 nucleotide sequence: TGTGCCAGCAGCTTACGTACAACTAATGAAAAACTGTTTTTT. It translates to CASSLRTTNEKLFF. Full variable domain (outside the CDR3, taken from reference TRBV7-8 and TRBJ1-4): GAGVSQSPRYKVAKRGQDVALRCDPISGHVSLFWYQQALGQGPEFLTYFQNEAQLDKSGLPSDRFFAERPEGSVSTLKIQRTQQEDSAVYLCASSLRTTNEKLFFGSGTQLSVL.

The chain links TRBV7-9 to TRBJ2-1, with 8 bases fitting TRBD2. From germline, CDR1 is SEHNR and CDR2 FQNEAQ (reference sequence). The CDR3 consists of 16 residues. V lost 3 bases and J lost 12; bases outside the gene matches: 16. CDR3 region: CASSFSELGLGGGQFF. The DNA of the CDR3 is TGTGCCAGCAGCTTTTCCGAACTCGGACTCGGGGGGGGGCAGTTCTTC.

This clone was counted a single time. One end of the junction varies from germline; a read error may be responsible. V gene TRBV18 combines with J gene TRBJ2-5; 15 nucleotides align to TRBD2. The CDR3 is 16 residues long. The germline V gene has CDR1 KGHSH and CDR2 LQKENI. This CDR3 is CASSPGLAGGPESQYF. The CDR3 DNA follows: TGTGCCAGCTCACCTGGACTAGCGGGAGGGCCGGAGAGCCAGTACTTC. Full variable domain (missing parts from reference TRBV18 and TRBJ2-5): NAGVMQNPRHLVRRRGQEARLRCSPMKGHSHVYWYRQLPEEGLKFMVYLQKENIIDESGMPKERFSAEFPKEGPSILRIQQVVRGDSAAYFCASSPGLAGGPESQYFGPGTRLLVL.

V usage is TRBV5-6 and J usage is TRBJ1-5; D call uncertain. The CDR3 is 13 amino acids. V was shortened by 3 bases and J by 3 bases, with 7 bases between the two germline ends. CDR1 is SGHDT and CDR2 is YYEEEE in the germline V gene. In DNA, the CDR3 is TGTGCCAGCAGCTCGGTGTTCAATCAGCCCCAGCATTTT. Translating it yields CASSSVFNQPQHF.

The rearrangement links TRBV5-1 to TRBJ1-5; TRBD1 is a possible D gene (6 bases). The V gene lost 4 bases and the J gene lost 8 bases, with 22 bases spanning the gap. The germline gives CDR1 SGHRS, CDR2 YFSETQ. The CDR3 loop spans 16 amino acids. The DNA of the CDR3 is TGCGCCAGCAGCCAGTACCCCGCAGGGGCCTTAGAGCCCCAGCATTTT. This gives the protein CASSQYPAGALEPQHF.

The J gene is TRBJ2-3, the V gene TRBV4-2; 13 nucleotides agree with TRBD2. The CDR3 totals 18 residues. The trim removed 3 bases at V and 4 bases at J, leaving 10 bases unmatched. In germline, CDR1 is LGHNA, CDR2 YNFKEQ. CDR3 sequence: CASSQAVGLAGVSDTQYF. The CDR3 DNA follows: TGTGCCAGCAGCCAGGCTGTAGGACTAGCGGGAGTTTCAGATACGCAGTATTTT.

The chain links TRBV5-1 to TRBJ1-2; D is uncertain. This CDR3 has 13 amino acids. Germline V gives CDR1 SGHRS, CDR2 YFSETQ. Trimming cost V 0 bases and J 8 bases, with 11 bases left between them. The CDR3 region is CASSLEQPWGYTF. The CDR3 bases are TGCGCCAGCAGCTTGGAACAACCATGGGGCTACACCTTC.

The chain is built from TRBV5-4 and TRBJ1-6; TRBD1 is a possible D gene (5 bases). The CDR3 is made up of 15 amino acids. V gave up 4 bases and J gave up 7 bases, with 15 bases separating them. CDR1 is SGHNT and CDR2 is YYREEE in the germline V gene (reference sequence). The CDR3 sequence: CASSPDGAVNSPLHF. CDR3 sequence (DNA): TGTGCCAGCAGCCCCGATGGGGCAGTGAATTCACCCCTCCACTTT.